In this sample, the clone carrying this T cell receptor (beta chain) turned up a few times. These data originate in a study of blood T cell repertoires in COVID-19. Study details: Researchers got acute and convalescent COVID-19 samples from the United States, Italy and Spain.

The CDR3 runs to 14 residues. Trimming pared 6 bases from V and 0 bases from J, leaving 11 bases between. Looked up from germline, CDR1 is MNHEY and CDR2 is SMNVEV (reference sequence). Per the authors' pipeline: Amplifying reference gene primers gave estimates of nucleated cell counts. TCRdb's table, derived via immunoSEQ multiplex PCR, lists solely in-frame clones and lacks some. That table is the source of V, J and clone size, and D and trimming were worked out from the DNA. In the table there are around 130,000 clones, just under 90% of which are singletons. The rearrangement uses TRBV27 and TRBJ1-2; no clear D gene. The sequencing input was peripheral blood. This clonotype originated in a woman aged 50 to 65 with acute or convalescent COVID-19. CDR3 nucleotide sequence: TGTGCCAGCAGCCAAGTGGCAGCTAACTATGGCTACACCTTC. Protein sequence: CASSQVAANYGYTF.